This T cell receptor beta chain was identified in a study of blood T cells in healthy people across ages. A J-beta primer mix and a sample-barcoded 5' primer were used in a second PCR of roughly 6 to 11 cycles. TCRdb reanalysed the 5' RACE reads using MiXCR and keeps one entry per CDR3 protein. The table includes around 870,000 distinct CDR3 sequences, under 30% detected once. The CDR3 spans 17 residues. V was pared by 5 bases and J by 4 bases, with 13 bases of the junction left unmatched. Germline values: CDR1 SGHTA, CDR2 FQGNSA. The material sequenced was blood. This chain uses TRBV7-2 with TRBJ2-5; 10 nucleotides agree with TRBD1. The receptor's source is a woman older than 75 in good health. The CDR3, as DNA: TGTGCCAGCAGCATCTCGGGGACAGGGGTTTACGGAGAGACCCAGTACTTC. Its translation is CASSISGTGVYGETQYF. The complete variable domain, with remaining parts taken from reference TRBV7-2 and TRBJ2-5, reads GAGVSQSPSNKVTEKGKDVELRCDPISGHTALYWYRQSLGQGLEFLIYFQGNSAPDKSGLPSDRFSAERTGGSVSTLTIQRTQQEDSAVYLCASSISGTGVYGETQYFGPGTRLLVL.